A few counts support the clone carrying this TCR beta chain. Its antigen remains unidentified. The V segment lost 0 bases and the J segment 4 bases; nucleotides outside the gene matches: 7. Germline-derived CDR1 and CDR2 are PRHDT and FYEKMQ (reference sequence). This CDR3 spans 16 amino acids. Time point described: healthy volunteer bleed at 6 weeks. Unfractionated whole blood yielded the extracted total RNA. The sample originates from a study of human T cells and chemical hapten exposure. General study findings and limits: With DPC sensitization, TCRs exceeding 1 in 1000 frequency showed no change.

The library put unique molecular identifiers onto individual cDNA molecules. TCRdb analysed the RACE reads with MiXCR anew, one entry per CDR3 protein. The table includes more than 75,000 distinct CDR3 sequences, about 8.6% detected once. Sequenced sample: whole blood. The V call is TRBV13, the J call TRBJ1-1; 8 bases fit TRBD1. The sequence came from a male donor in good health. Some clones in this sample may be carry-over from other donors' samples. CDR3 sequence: CASSLGRQGMITEAFF. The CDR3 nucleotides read TGTGCCAGCAGCTTAGGAAGACAGGGGATGATCACTGAAGCTTTCTTT.